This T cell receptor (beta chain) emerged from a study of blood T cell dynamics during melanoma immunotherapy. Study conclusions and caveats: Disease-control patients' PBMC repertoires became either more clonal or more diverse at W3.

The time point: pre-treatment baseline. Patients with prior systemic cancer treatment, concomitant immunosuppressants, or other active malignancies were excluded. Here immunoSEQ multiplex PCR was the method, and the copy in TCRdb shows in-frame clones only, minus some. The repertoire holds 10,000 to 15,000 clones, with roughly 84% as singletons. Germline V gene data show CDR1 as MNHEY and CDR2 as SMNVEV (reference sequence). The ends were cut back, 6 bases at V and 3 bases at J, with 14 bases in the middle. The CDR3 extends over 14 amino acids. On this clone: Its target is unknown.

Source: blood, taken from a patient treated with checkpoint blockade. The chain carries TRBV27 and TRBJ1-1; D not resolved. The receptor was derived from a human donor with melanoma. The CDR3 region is CASRRSGSYTEAFF. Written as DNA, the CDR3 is TGTGCCAGCAGGCGGTCGGGGAGCTACACTGAAGCTTTCTTT.